This T cell receptor (beta chain) came from a study of identical twins. Findings of the study overall: There were fewer insertions in abundant cord blood beta clonotypes, but memory repertoires showed no such pattern.

Of note for this clonotype: Its antigen is not known.

In TCRdb, the 5' RACE reads were re-called with MiXCR into one record per CDR3 protein. Here the sample spans fewer than 550,000 distinct CDR3 sequences, about 15% being singletons. Germline CDR1 is WNHNN and CDR2 is SYGVQD (reference sequence). This CDR3 has 14 amino acids. Trimming took off 0 bases at V and 4 bases at J, with 8 bases between the two ends. This sample also appeared in a second study, on yellow fever vaccine responses in identical twins.

Material for sequencing was CD4+ T cells sorted from blood. The rearrangement uses TRBV10-1 and TRBJ2-3; possible D gene TRBD2, 5 bases. The TCR originated in a woman aged 18-29 years in good health. In DNA form, the CDR3 reads TGCGCCAGCAGTGAGTCGGACTCTCCAGATACGCAGTATTTT. Residues: CASSESDSPDTQYF.